Described below is a single TCR beta chain sequence and its context. Its target is unknown. The data stem from a study of shared clonotypes between healthy human individuals. Overall study: Per donor, three plates held CD4 naive cells, three held CD4 memory, two held CD8 naive and one held CD8 memory. Study outcomes and limitations: Non-shared clonotypes had lower generation probabilities than clonotypes shared by all four sorted-subset donors.

V lost 5 bases and J lost 9, with 19 bases in between. The CDR3 loop spans 14 amino acids. Germline loops: CDR1 MNHNS, CDR2 SASEGT. Assay execution proceeded at the deep level. Method: immunoSEQ multiplex PCR; TCRdb's copy keeps in-frame clones and lacks some. The table has more than 2 million clones, around 93% seen once; the top ten hold around 1.8%. Naive CD8 cells, CD45RO-negative and positively selected for CCR7, excluded terminally differentiated effector memory CD45RA+ cells. Within Nashville, Tennessee resided all donors, each a Caucasian adult. J is TRBJ2-5 and V is TRBV6-1; D is tentatively TRBD1 or TRBD2 (7 bases each). This receptor was identified in a man younger than 35 in good health. Some clones in this sample may be carry-over from other donors' samples. Material: naive CD8+ T cells from PBMCs. The CDR3 coding sequence is TGTGCCAGCAGTTCTAACTACCAGGGGGGGGCCCAGTACTTC. Translating it yields CASSSNYQGGAQYF.